These 26 T cell receptor beta chains originate from one sample sequenced in a study of T-cell memory formation after mild COVID-19. TCRdb reprocessed the 5' RACE reads via MiXCR and lists one record per CDR3 protein. The sample carries a few hundred thousand distinct CDR3 sequences, under 20% recorded once. The material sequenced was PBMCs or a T cell subset sorted from them (not recorded which). These receptors originate from a man aged 18 to 30 who had mild COVID-19 (a few samples of this study predate the infection). Cell type and time point are not known.

In this sample, this clonotype turned up a few times. The chain joins TRBV5-1 to TRBJ2-5; 8 positions agree with TRBD2. This CDR3 contains 17 residues. V dropped 0 bases and J dropped 0; count of bases not matched to a gene: 7. Germline CDR1 and CDR2: SGHRS and YFSETQ. The CDR3 DNA follows: TGCGCCAGCAGCTTGGGGAGTAGCGGGGCGTACCAAGAGACCCAGTACTTC. It is translated as CASSLGSSGAYQETQYF.

CDR3 loop: CASSQERAPTDTQYF. The CDR3 bases are TGTGCCAGCAGCCAAGAGCGGGCTCCCACAGATACGCAGTATTTT. The V call is TRBV4-2, the J call TRBJ2-3, with TRBD2 as a possible D gene (5 bases). Germline assignment: CDR1 LGHNA and CDR2 YNFKEQ. The V end was cut by 0 bases, the J end by 2 bases, with 9 bases between. The CDR3 is 15 residues long.

The sample holds a few counts of this clonotype. The chain has TRBV7-9 and TRBJ1-2; TRBD1 is a possible D gene (5 bases). Per germline, CDR1 SEHNR and CDR2 FQNEAQ (reference sequence). The ends were cut back, 0 bases at V and 7 bases at J, with 15 bases in the middle. This CDR3 contains 15 residues. Here the CDR3 reads CASSLAVGREVGYTF. The DNA of the CDR3 is TGTGCCAGCAGCTTAGCGGTTGGCAGGGAGGTTGGCTACACCTTC. Full variable domain (outside the CDR3, taken from reference TRBV7-9 and TRBJ1-2): DTGVSQNPRHKITKRGQNVTFRCDPISEHNRLYWYRQTLGQGPEFLTYFQNEAQLEKSRLLSDRFSAERPKGSFSTLEIQRTEQGDSAMYLCASSLAVGREVGYTFGSGTRLTVV.

CDR3: CASSSTGRSEQFF. The CDR3 DNA follows: TGTGCCAGCAGCTCGACAGGGAGGAGTGAGCAGTTCTTC. The genes are TRBV7-6 and TRBJ2-1; TRBD1 is a possible D gene (7 bases). Trimming cost V 4 bases and J 9 bases, with 13 bases left between them. Germline V gene sequence: CDR1 SGHVS, CDR2 FNYEAQ. The CDR3 is 13 amino acids.

The chain joins TRBV5-6 to TRBJ2-1, with unresolved D. From germline, CDR1 is SGHDT and CDR2 YYEEEE. The CDR3 is made up of 15 amino acids. Between the trimmed V and J ends, which lost 0 bases and 6 bases, there was a span of 13 bases. The CDR3 DNA follows: TGTGCCAGCAGCTTGGATTGGGGTTTCGGCAATGAGCAGTTCTTC. Residues: CASSLDWGFGNEQFF.

There are a few counts of this clonotype. In nucleotides, the CDR3 is TGTGCCAGCAGCCTTGTGGGGGGCGAAGTCACTGAAGCTTTCTTT. Its protein is CASSLVGGEVTEAFF. The chain has TRBV7-6 and TRBJ1-1; the D gene is possibly TRBD1 (6 bases). Germline values: CDR1 SGHVS, CDR2 FNYEAQ. The V gene lost 5 bases and the J gene lost 4 bases, with 17 bases spanning the gap. The CDR3 contains 15 residues.

The rearrangement joins TRBV5-1 to TRBJ2-5; perhaps TRBD2 as D (6 bases). The CDR3 totals 14 residues. Trimming shortened V by 4 bases and J by 5 bases, and 15 bases separated the two germline ends. Germline loops: CDR1 SGHRS, CDR2 YFSETQ. As DNA, the CDR3 is TGCGCCAGCAGCGTGGCCGAGGGGAGGGAGACCCAGTACTTC. Amino acid sequence: CASSVAEGRETQYF.

The rearrangement uses TRBV20-1 and TRBJ2-7; D possibly matches TRBD1 or TRBD2 (5 bases each). Germline-derived CDR1 and CDR2 are DFQATT and SNEGSKA (reference sequence). This CDR3 region has 14 residues. V was trimmed by 5 bases and J by 6 bases, leaving 20 bases between them. The CDR3: CSALGANLGAEQYF. CDR3 in DNA: TGCAGTGCTCTCGGGGCAAACCTAGGCGCCGAGCAGTACTTC.

The sample holds many counts of this clonotype. The chain uses TRBV6-5 and TRBJ1-2; D might be TRBD1 (5 bases). The CDR3 covers 14 residues. The germline V gene has CDR1 MNHEY and CDR2 SVGAGI. Trimming shortened V by 0 bases and J by 2 bases, and 7 bases separated the two germline ends. The CDR3 sequence: CASSYSDNNYGYTF. As DNA, the CDR3 is TGTGCCAGCAGTTACTCGGACAACAACTATGGCTACACCTTC.

The chain joins TRBV7-2 to TRBJ1-5, with a weak D call TRBD1 (6 bases). Germline V gene sequence: CDR1 SGHTA, CDR2 FQGNSA. V lost 1 base to trimming and J lost 1 base, with 8 bases between them. The CDR3 contains 15 residues. The CDR3 DNA reads TGTGCCAGCAGCTTAGGGGGGGCGAGCAATCAGCCCCAGCATTTT. It is translated as CASSLGGASNQPQHF.

In its sample, this clonotype was seen many times. The chain links TRBV15 to TRBJ2-4; 10 bases fit TRBD1. V trimming: 0 bases; J trimming: 8 bases; junction bases outside the gene matches: 7. The CDR3 has 16 residues. CDR1 and CDR2 from the germline V gene are LNHNV and YYDKDF (reference sequence). The CDR3 region is CATSREPGTGVDIQYF. Here the CDR3 DNA reads TGTGCCACCAGCAGAGAACCCGGGACAGGGGTGGACATTCAGTACTTC.

This chain links TRBV11-2 with TRBJ2-5; 9 bases align to TRBD2. Unmatched junction bases numbered 12, after V lost 6 bases and J lost 1 base. This CDR3 has 17 amino acids. CDR1 is SGHAT and CDR2 is FQNNGV in the germline V gene. The CDR3 sequence: CASRSGYSGGFQETQYF. CDR3 coding DNA: TGTGCCAGCAGGTCGGGGTACAGCGGGGGGTTCCAAGAGACCCAGTACTTC.

This clonotype has only a few counts. The chain combines TRBV7-2 with TRBJ1-1; D gene unclear. Trimming shortened V by 0 bases and J by 1 base, and 6 bases separated the two germline ends. This CDR3 spans 14 amino acids. The germline gives CDR1 SGHTA, CDR2 FQGNSA. This CDR3 reads CASSLAPTNTEAFF. CDR3 DNA sequence: TGTGCCAGCAGCTTAGCCCCGACGAACACTGAAGCTTTCTTT.

The chain couples TRBV5-1 to TRBJ1-4; D remains ambiguous. Germline values: CDR1 SGHRS, CDR2 YFSETQ. This CDR3 has 16 amino acids. V lost 4 bases and J lost 0, with 13 bases in between. Written as DNA, the CDR3 is TGCGCCAGCAGCCAAGGGCCACCCCCAACTAATGAAAAACTGTTTTTT. It translates to CASSQGPPPTNEKLFF.

This sequence joins TRBV9 and TRBJ1-4; 8 bases fit TRBD1. Germline assignment: CDR1 SGDLS and CDR2 YYNGEE. The CDR3 loop spans 15 amino acids. Trimming removed 3 bases from V and 2 bases from J; junction bases left unmatched: 3. The CDR3 nucleotides read TGTGCCAGCAGCGGACAGGGGTTGACTAATGAAAAACTGTTTTTT. Its translation: CASSGQGLTNEKLFF.

This clonotype was seen a handful of times. The J gene is TRBJ2-1, the V gene TRBV4-3; 9 bases are a match to TRBD2. Germline V CDR1 and CDR2: LGHNA, YSLEER. V gave up 4 bases and J gave up 3 bases; unmatched junction bases: 7. This CDR3 comprises 16 residues. The chain's CDR3 is CASSLFAGGIYNEQFF. CDR3 nucleotide sequence: TGCGCCAGCAGCCTGTTTGCGGGGGGGATCTACAATGAGCAGTTCTTC.

The J gene is TRBJ1-2, the V gene TRBV19, with unresolved D. CDR1 and CDR2 (germline): LNHDA, SQIVND (reference sequence). The CDR3 is 12 amino acids. Trimming pared 7 bases from V and 4 bases from J, leaving 10 bases between. The CDR3 here is CASTEESYGYTF. CDR3 sequence (DNA): TGTGCCAGTACGGAGGAGAGCTATGGCTACACCTTC.

This clonotype showed up many times. The chain links TRBV5-1 to TRBJ2-7, with 7 bases aligning to TRBD1. The CDR3 spans 17 residues. Germline V CDR1 and CDR2: SGHRS, YFSETQ. Germline trimming cut 4 bases from V and 4 bases from J; bases unmatched to any gene: 17. The CDR3 loop is CASSRRGRFQGTYEQYF. Here the CDR3 DNA reads TGCGCCAGCAGCCGCAGGGGGAGATTCCAGGGGACATACGAGCAGTACTTC. Together with reference TRBV5-1 and TRBJ2-7, the CDR3 gives the full variable domain: KAGVTQTPRYLIKTRGQQVTLSCSPISGHRSVSWYQQTPGQGLQFLFEYFSETQRNKGNFPGRFSGRQFSNSRSEMNVSTLELGDSALYLCASSRRGRFQGTYEQYFGPGTRLTVT.

The gene calls are TRBV4-2 and TRBJ2-3, with a possible D match to TRBD2 (6 bases). This CDR3 region has 15 residues. Trimming removed 3 bases from V and 1 base from J, with 11 bases in between. Germline-derived CDR1 and CDR2 are LGHNA and YNFKEQ. The CDR3 sequence is CASSQMASGTDTQYF. CDR3 bases: TGTGCCAGCAGCCAGATGGCTAGCGGCACAGATACGCAGTATTTT.

This clonotype has only a few counts. The chain combines TRBV28 with TRBJ1-6, with D perhaps matching TRBD1 (5 bases). Per the germline V gene, CDR1 is MDHEN and CDR2 is SYDVKM. V lost 8 bases, J lost 0 bases, and 11 bases lay in between. This CDR3 spans 15 amino acids. As DNA, the CDR3 is TGTGCCAGCCAGGGCCCGTACTCCTATAATTCACCCCTCCACTTT. It yields the protein CASQGPYSYNSPLHF. Together with reference TRBV28 and TRBJ1-6, the CDR3 gives the full variable domain: DVKVTQSSRYLVKRTGEKVFLECVQDMDHENMFWYRQDPGLGLRLIYFSYDVKMKEKGDIPEGYSVSREKKERFSLILESASTNQTSMYLCASQGPYSYNSPLHFGNGTRLTVT.

This clonotype was counted only a few times. The chain combines TRBV10-3 with TRBJ1-5; a weak D match, TRBD1 (6 bases). CDR1 and CDR2 from the germline V gene are ENHRY and SYGVKD. Trimming took off 2 bases at V and 4 bases at J, with 9 bases between the two ends. This CDR3 comprises 14 residues. The CDR3 protein is CAISERGANQPQHF. The DNA for the CDR3 is TGTGCCATCAGTGAGCGGGGGGCAAATCAGCCCCAGCATTTT.

This chain joins TRBV6-5 and TRBJ2-7; D not certain. Germline assignment: CDR1 MNHEY and CDR2 SVGAGI. Trimming pared 0 bases from V and 2 bases from J, leaving 8 bases between. The length of the CDR3 is 14 residues. The DNA of the CDR3 is TGTGCCAGCAGTTACTCGGGGTCCCCCTACGAGCAGTACTTC. Translating gives CASSYSGSPYEQYF.

This clonotype was detected many times. This chain's CDR3 is CASSLLDQPQHF. The CDR3 region has the DNA TGTGCCAGCAGCTTACTCGATCAGCCCCAGCATTTT. The chain uses TRBV7-2 and TRBJ1-5, with D unresolved. The CDR3 is made up of 12 amino acids. The V end was cut by 2 bases, the J end by 5 bases, with 4 bases between. Germline V gene lookup returns CDR1 SGHTA and CDR2 FQGNSA. Combining the CDR3 with reference TRBV7-2 and TRBJ1-5 gives the whole variable domain GAGVSQSPSNKVTEKGKDVELRCDPISGHTALYWYRQSLGQGLEFLIYFQGNSAPDKSGLPSDRFSAERTGGSVSTLTIQRTQQEDSAVYLCASSLLDQPQHFGDGTRLSIL.

This clonotype was found a few times. V gene TRBV28 combines with J gene TRBJ2-6; D gene uncertain. This CDR3 region has 15 residues. Germline V gives CDR1 MDHEN, CDR2 SYDVKM. The V end lost 7 bases, the J end lost 4 bases, and 14 bases lay between the germline ends. As DNA, the CDR3 is TGTGCCAGCAAACCGGGCCTCTCGGGGGCCAACGTCCTGACTTTC. Its protein product is CASKPGLSGANVLTF.

This clonotype was counted only a few times. The chain uses TRBV6-6 and TRBJ2-3; D is possibly TRBD1 (5 bases). The CDR3 extends over 15 amino acids. The V end was cut by 2 bases, the J end by 3 bases, with 12 bases between. Germline lookup yields CDR1 MNHNY and CDR2 SVGAGI (reference sequence). Written as DNA, the CDR3 is TGTGCCAGCAGTTACCAGGGCTCAAGGACAGATACGCAGTATTTT. The encoded protein is CASSYQGSRTDTQYF.

The chain combines TRBV6-6 with TRBJ2-3; TRBD2 matches at 8 bases. Germline CDR1 MNHNY, CDR2 SVGAGI (reference sequence). The CDR3 has 15 residues. V trimming: 0 bases; J trimming: 6 bases; junction bases outside the gene matches: 5. This CDR3 reads CASSYSISGGDTQYF. CDR3 nucleotides: TGTGCCAGCAGTTACTCGATCAGCGGGGGTGATACGCAGTATTTT.